This T cell receptor (beta chain) stems from a study of T cell responses to AZD1222 COVID-19 vaccine. Study findings and constraints: Donors were mostly white British, more females; clonal diversity possibly underestimated. Mapped onto spike, vaccine-associated CD4 TCRs spanned it and were dominant at 160-218 and 743-854. Sampling that yielded the repertoires occurred only after the peak T cell response. Spike-specific TCRs gained breadth and depth after people received two AZD1222 doses.

Germline V lookup: CDR1 LGHDT, CDR2 YNNKEL (reference sequence). The CDR3 is made up of 15 amino acids. Trimming removed 1 base at V and 1 base at J, with 10 bases between. Profiled with immunoSEQ multiplex PCR; TCRdb holds only in-frame clones, not every one. The table includes around 150,000 clones, approximately 90% detected once. Regarding this clone: As yet, its antigen is unknown.

This TCR came from an adult who received the AZD1222 COVID-19 vaccine. The sequences come from peripheral blood, collected 28 days after the second AZD1222 dose. The V and J genes are TRBV3-1 (or the pseudogene TRBV3-2) and TRBJ1-1; D remains ambiguous. The CDR3 DNA follows: TGTGCCAGCAGCCAAGGGGCGGGCGGGAACACTGAAGCTTTCTTT. It encodes CASSQGAGGNTEAFF.